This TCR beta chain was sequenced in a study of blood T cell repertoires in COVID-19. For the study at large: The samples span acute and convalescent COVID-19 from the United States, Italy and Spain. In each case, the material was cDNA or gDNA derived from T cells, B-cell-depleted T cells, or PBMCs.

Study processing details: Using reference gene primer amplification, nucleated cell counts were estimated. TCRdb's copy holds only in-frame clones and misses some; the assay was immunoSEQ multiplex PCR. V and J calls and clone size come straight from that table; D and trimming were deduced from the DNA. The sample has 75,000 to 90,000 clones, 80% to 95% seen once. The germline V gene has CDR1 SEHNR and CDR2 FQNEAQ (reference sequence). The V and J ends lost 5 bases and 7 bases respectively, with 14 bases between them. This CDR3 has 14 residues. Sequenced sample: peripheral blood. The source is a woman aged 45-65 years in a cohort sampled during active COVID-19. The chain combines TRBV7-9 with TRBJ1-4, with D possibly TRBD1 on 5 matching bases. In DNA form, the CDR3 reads TGTGCCAGCAGCGTCCAGGGAGGAGGTGAAAAACTGTTTTTT. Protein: CASSVQGGGEKLFF.